This T cell receptor beta chain was identified during a study of response to subunit inactivated influenza vaccine. Each CDR3 protein gets one entry after TCRdb re-called the RT-PCR reads with MiXCR. The sample lists about 780,000 distinct CDR3 sequences, 15% to 20% occurring once. Points on this clonotype: Antigen unknown.

V lost 4 bases, J lost 4 bases, and 18 bases lay in between. Germline V lookup: CDR1 KGHDR, CDR2 SFDVKD. The CDR3 has 16 amino acids. Study-level findings and limits: Few new T cells, the authors suggested, are recruited by each seasonal influenza vaccination.

The sequence was collected from a man aged 50-59 years who received an inactivated influenza vaccine. J is TRBJ1-1 and V is TRBV24-1; D gene ambiguous. The material sequenced was PBMCs from blood, taken more than 4 days after vaccination. CDR3 residues: CATSEGRIISGTEAFF. DNA of the CDR3: TGTGCCACCAGTGAAGGTAGGATTATATCGGGCACTGAAGCTTTCTTT.